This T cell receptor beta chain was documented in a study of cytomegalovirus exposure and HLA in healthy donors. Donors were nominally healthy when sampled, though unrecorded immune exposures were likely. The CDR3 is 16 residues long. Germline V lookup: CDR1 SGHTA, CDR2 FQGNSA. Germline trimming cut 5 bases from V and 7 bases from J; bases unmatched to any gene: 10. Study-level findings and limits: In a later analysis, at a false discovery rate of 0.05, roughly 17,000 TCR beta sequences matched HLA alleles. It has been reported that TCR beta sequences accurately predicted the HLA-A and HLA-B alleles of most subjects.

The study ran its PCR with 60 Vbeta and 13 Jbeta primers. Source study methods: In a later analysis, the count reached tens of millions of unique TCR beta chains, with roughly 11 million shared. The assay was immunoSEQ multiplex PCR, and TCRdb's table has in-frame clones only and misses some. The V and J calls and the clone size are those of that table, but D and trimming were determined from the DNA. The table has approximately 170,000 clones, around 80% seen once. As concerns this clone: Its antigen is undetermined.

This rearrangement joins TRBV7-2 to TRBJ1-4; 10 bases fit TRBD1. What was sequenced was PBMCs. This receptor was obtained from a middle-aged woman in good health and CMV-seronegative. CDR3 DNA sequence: TGTGCCAGCAGCGCCTTACGGGACAGGGGCGCTGAAAAACTGTTTTTT. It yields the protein CASSALRDRGAEKLFF.